A single sample gave rise to the 20 T cell receptor beta chains below, sequenced in a study of T-cell reconstitution after alpha-beta-depleted transplantation in children listed by TCRdb under 2016. Libraries were prepared through PCR. The run used an Illumina HiSeq 2500. Molecular barcoding was employed in the preparation of TCR libraries, with unique molecular identifiers being used to normalize TCRbeta repertoire quantification. Using fastp trimming at Q25 and MiXCR clonotype assembly, TCRdb reanalyzed the public sequencing data and kept in-frame beta chains. Each record represents a unique CDR3 protein, reported with the most common genes and DNA among its rows. For this sample the table gives some 500,000 distinct CDR3 sequences, of which about 18% were detected only once. Of the sample, more than 2.5% is held by the ten largest clones. Source: PBMCs from the stem cell graft donor, taken from the stem cell graft. All receptors derive from a human donor who donated a stem cell graft to a child with acute lymphoblastic leukemia.

A note on this clonotype: Germline and junction disagree at one end, which may indicate a read error. V and J are TRBV3-1 and TRBJ2-1, with 8 bases that match TRBD1. Per the germline V gene, CDR1 is LGHDT and CDR2 is YNNKEL (reference sequence). The CDR3 spans 13 residues. The CDR3 region is CASSQGGGQGAAF. CDR3 sequence (DNA): TGTGCCAGCAGCCAAGGGGGTGGACAGGGTGCTGCCTTC.

V and J are TRBV2 and TRBJ1-3; D possibly corresponds to TRBD1 (5 bases). Trimming took 6 bases from V and 0 from J, leaving 12 bases between them. The CDR3 sequence is 15 residues long. Germline V gene data show CDR1 as SNHLY and CDR2 as FYNNEI. CDR3 nucleotides: TGTGCCAGCAGGCGAGGGGACCACTCTGGAAACACCATATATTTT. Amino acid sequence: CASRRGDHSGNTIYF.

J is TRBJ2-7 and V is TRBV5-6; maybe TRBD2 (5 bases). The CDR3 consists of 14 residues. CDR1 and CDR2 from the germline V gene are SGHDT and YYEEEE. V lost 4 bases and J 0 bases, leaving 11 bases between the germline ends. The CDR3: CASSATGYSYEQYF. CDR3 nucleotides: TGTGCCAGCAGCGCGACGGGGTACTCCTACGAGCAGTACTTC.

The chain joins TRBV6-5 to TRBJ1-2, with 8 bases fitting TRBD1. The V gene's germline CDR1 is MNHEY and CDR2 SVGAGI. Trimming cost V 5 bases and J 6 bases; bases outside gene matches: 2. The CDR3 is 12 residues long. DNA for the CDR3: TGTGCCAGCAGTCGACAGGGGCATGGCTACACCTTC. Its protein is CASSRQGHGYTF.

Of note for this clonotype: Germline is not matched at one junction end, which may reflect a read error. The V call is TRBV5-1, the J call TRBJ1-1; no firm D call. The germline V gene has CDR1 SGHRS and CDR2 YFSETQ. The CDR3 length is 17 residues. CDR3 in amino acids: CASSLSGGVDKNTEASF. The CDR3 DNA reads as TGCGCCAGCAGCTTGTCGGGTGGGGTTGATAAGAACACTGAAGCTTCCTTT.

This clonotype has more than one count but fewer than ten. The genes are TRBV25-1 and TRBJ2-1; D remains unclear. This CDR3 region has 15 residues. Trimming pared 4 bases from V and 0 bases from J, leaving 10 bases between. Germline V gene lookup returns CDR1 MGHDK and CDR2 SYGVNS. The CDR3 loop reads CASSASVTSYNEQFF. The CDR3 nucleotides are TGTGCCAGCAGTGCTTCAGTTACCTCCTACAATGAGCAGTTCTTC.

In its sample, this clonotype was seen a few times. The genes are TRBV20-1 and TRBJ2-2; D call uncertain. The length of the CDR3 is 13 residues. Germline CDR1 is DFQATT and CDR2 is SNEGSKA (reference sequence). CDR3 amino acids: CSLTGELDGELFF. CDR3 sequence (DNA): TGCAGCTTAACTGGGGAACTGGACGGGGAGCTGTTTTTT.

This clonotype was observed a handful of times. The V call is TRBV12-3 or TRBV12-4, the J call TRBJ1-2; 9 bases are a match to TRBD1. The CDR3 spans 15 residues. V gave up 6 bases and J gave up 8 bases; unmatched junction bases: 13. In DNA, the CDR3 is TGTGCCAGCAGCTCTAGCCCACAGGGGGCAGGGGGCTACACCTTC. Protein: CASSSSPQGAGGYTF.

The gene calls are TRBV12-5 and TRBJ2-3; D uncertain. This CDR3 contains 16 residues. In germline, CDR1 is LGHNT, CDR2 FRNRAP. Deletions cut 7 bases from V and 4 bases from J, with 21 bases between. In DNA, the CDR3 is TGTGCTAGTGCCTTACCGGAAAAGCCAGGAGCAGATACGCAGTATTTT. Amino acids: CASALPEKPGADTQYF.

The chain employs TRBV12-3 or TRBV12-4 and TRBJ2-3, with D unresolved. Trimming cost V 4 bases and J 4 bases, with 12 bases left between them. This CDR3 is built from 14 residues. The CDR3 reads CASSSYASADTQYF. The CDR3 nucleotides read TGTGCCAGCAGTTCTTATGCAAGCGCAGATACGCAGTATTTT.

The V gene is TRBV6-1, the J gene TRBJ1-1; D is possibly TRBD1 (6 bases). The ends were cut back, 5 bases at V and 1 base at J, with 20 bases in the middle. The CDR3 totals 17 residues. Per germline, CDR1 MNHNS and CDR2 SASEGT. The CDR3 is CASSPDRILMRNTEAFF. The DNA of the CDR3 is TGTGCCAGCAGTCCCGACAGGATCCTAATGAGGAACACTGAAGCTTTCTTT.

This clonotype came up a few times. The chain is built from TRBV13 and TRBJ2-7; the match to TRBD2 covers 12 bases. Germline V gives CDR1 PRHDT, CDR2 FYEKMQ (reference sequence). V was clipped by 6 bases and J by 5 bases; unmatched bases: 8. CDR3 size: 15 residues. The CDR3 reads CASSSSGRAEDEQYF. The CDR3 DNA sequence: TGTGCCAGCAGTTCTAGCGGGAGGGCCGAGGACGAGCAGTACTTC. The full variable domain, in which reference TRBV13 and TRBJ2-7 provide the parts outside the CDR3, is AAGVIQSPRHLIKEKRETATLKCYPIPRHDTVYWYQQGPGQDPQFLISFYEKMQSDKGSIPDRFSAQQFSDYHSELNMSSLELGDSALYFCASSSSGRAEDEQYFGPGTRLTVT.

This clonotype was counted only a few times. The rearrangement uses TRBV7-6 and TRBJ1-4, with a possible D match to TRBD1 (5 bases). V was pared by 1 base and J by 5 bases, with 14 bases between. CDR3 length: 16 amino acids. The germline CDR1 and CDR2 sequences are SGHVS and FNYEAQ. In nucleotides, the CDR3 is TGTGCCAGCAGCTTAGTAGCCGGGACGGCAAATGAAAAACTGTTTTTT. Protein sequence: CASSLVAGTANEKLFF.

Here the CDR3 DNA reads TGTGCCAGCAGCGTAGAGGACAGGGCAATCACCGGGGAGCTGTTTTTT. This encodes CASSVEDRAITGELFF. The chain employs TRBV9 and TRBJ2-2; TRBD1 aligns across 8 bases. The CDR3 covers 16 residues. CDR1 is SGDLS, CDR2 YYNGEE, per germline. V gave up 0 bases and J gave up 4 bases; unmatched junction bases: 5. The full variable domain, completed using reference TRBV9 and TRBJ2-2, is DSGVTQTPKHLITATGQRVTLRCSPRSGDLSVYWYQQSLDQGLQFLIQYYNGEERAKGNILERFSAQQFPDLHSELNLSSLELGDSALYFCASSVEDRAITGELFFGEGSRLTVL.

The V and J genes are TRBV29-1 and TRBJ1-1, with TRBD1 matching 8 bases. In germline, CDR1 is SQVTM, CDR2 ANQGSEA. With V trimmed by 5 bases and J by 7 bases, 9 bases remained unmatched. CDR3 length: 13 amino acids. CDR3 DNA: TGCAGCGTTCAGGGCAGGGGGCAAAGTGAAGCTTTCTTT. Its translation is CSVQGRGQSEAFF.

The chain joins TRBV6-1 to TRBJ2-7, with a tentative D call TRBD2 (5 bases). V gave up 8 bases and J gave up 3 bases, with 23 bases separating them. Germline-derived CDR1 and CDR2 are MNHNS and SASEGT. CDR3 length equals 16 residues. This chain's CDR3 is CASLSYSTPGIYEQYF. CDR3 nucleotides: TGTGCCAGCCTCTCTTATAGTACTCCGGGGATCTACGAGCAGTACTTC.

The genes are TRBV4-1 and TRBJ1-5; D is perhaps TRBD1 (6 bases). This CDR3 region has 15 residues. Per the germline V gene, CDR1 is MGHRA and CDR2 is YSYEKL. V was cut by 5 bases and J by 2 bases, with 13 bases left in between. In DNA form, the CDR3 reads TGCGCCAGCAGCACGGGGGCGAGGGGCAATCAGCCCCAGCATTTT. This translates into CASSTGARGNQPQHF.

The chain combines TRBV20-1 with TRBJ2-3, with 10 positions matching TRBD2. The germline V gene encodes CDR1 DFQATT and CDR2 SNEGSKA (reference sequence). This CDR3 contains 12 residues. In DNA form, the CDR3 reads TGCACTAGCGGGAGTCGGAGGGATACGCAGTATTTT. Amino acids: CTSGSRRDTQYF.

The CDR3 spells CASSLFAARDGNEQFF. As DNA, the CDR3 is TGTGCCAGCAGCTTATTTGCGGCCCGGGACGGGAATGAGCAGTTCTTC. The chain couples TRBV7-9 to TRBJ2-1; either TRBD1 or TRBD2 may fit D (5 bases each). The V end was cut by 2 bases, the J end by 7 bases, with 18 bases between. CDR3 length equals 16 residues. Germline V CDR1 and CDR2: SEHNR, FQNEAQ (reference sequence).

The gene calls are TRBV12-3 or TRBV12-4 and TRBJ2-2; TRBD1 might be the D (5 bases). Trimming removed 3 bases at V and 6 bases at J, with 11 bases between. This CDR3 has 14 residues. CDR3 loop: CASSFALGPGELFF. In DNA, the CDR3 is TGTGCCAGCAGTTTTGCACTGGGGCCCGGGGAGCTGTTTTTT.